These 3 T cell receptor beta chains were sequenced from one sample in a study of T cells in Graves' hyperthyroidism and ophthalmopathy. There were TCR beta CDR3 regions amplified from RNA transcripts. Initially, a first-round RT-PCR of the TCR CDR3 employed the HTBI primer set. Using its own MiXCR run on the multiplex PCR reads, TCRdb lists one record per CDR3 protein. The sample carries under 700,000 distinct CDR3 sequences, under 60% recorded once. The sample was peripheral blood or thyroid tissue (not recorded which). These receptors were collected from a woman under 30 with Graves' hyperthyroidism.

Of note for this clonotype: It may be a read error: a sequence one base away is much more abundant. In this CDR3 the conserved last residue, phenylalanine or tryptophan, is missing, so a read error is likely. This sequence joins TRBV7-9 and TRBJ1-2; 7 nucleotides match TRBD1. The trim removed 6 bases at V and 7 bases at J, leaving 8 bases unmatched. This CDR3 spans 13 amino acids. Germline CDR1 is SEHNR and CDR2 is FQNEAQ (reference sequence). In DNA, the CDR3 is TGTGCCAGCAGTCTTACAGGGGCGGGTGGCTACACCTCC. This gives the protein CASSLTGAGGYTS.

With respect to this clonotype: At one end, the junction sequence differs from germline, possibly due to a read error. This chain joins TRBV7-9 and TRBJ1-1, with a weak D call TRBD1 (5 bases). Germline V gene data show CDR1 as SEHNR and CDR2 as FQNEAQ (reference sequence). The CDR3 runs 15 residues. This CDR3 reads CASSQDSGGNTEAFF. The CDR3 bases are TGCGCCAGCAGCCAAGATTCCGGGGGTAACACTGAAGCTTTCTTT.

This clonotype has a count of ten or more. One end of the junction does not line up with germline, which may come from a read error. The CDR3 here is CASSLVSGANVLTF. Written as DNA, the CDR3 is TGTGCCAGCAGCTTAGTTTCCGGGGCCAACGTCCTGACTTTC. V gene TRBV5-1 combines with J gene TRBJ2-6, with D unclear. The length of the CDR3 is 14 residues. Germline lookup yields CDR1 SGHRS and CDR2 YFSETQ.